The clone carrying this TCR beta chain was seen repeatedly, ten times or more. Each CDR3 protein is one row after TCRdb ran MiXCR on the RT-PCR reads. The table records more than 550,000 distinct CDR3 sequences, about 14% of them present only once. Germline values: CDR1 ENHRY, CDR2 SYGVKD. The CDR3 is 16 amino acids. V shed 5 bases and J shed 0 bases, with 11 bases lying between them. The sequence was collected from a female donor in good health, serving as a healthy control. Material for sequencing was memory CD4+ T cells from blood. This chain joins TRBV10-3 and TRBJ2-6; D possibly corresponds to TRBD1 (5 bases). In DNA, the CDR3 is TGTGCCATCAGTCCAGGGTCTGTCTCTGGGGCCAACGTCCTGACTTTC. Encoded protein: CAISPGSVSGANVLTF.